A single sample gave rise to the 20 T cell receptor beta chains below, sequenced in a study of blood T cell repertoires in COVID-19. The data were produced by immunoSEQ multiplex PCR, yet TCRdb's version contains in-frame clones alone and is incomplete. The profile shows 180,000 or so clones, 82% of them singletons. Input material: peripheral blood. These receptors originate from a woman aged 70 to 79 with acute or convalescent COVID-19.

V is TRBV2 and J is TRBJ1-6, with 9 bases fitting TRBD1. The CDR3 is made up of 15 amino acids. The J segment lost 14 bases and the V segment lost 7 bases, leaving 15 bases of the junction unmatched. Looked up from germline, CDR1 is SNHLY and CDR2 is FYNNEI. DNA for the CDR3: TGTGCCAGCATCCTCGGGAGGGGACAGGGACTTTCCCTCCACTTT. Translation: CASILGRGQGLSLHF.

The chain uses TRBV7-9 and TRBJ2-1; 8 bases agree with TRBD2. The V segment lost 5 bases and the J segment 7 bases; nucleotides outside the gene matches: 7. Germline V gives CDR1 SEHNR, CDR2 FQNEAQ (reference sequence). The CDR3 runs to 14 residues. In nucleotides, the CDR3 is TGTGCCAGCAGCCCCGGGGGGGGCCTTAATGAGCAGTTCTTC. Translating it yields CASSPGGGLNEQFF.

The chain uses TRBV7-2 and TRBJ2-5; 14 bases are a match to TRBD2. The V and J ends lost 5 bases and 1 base, in that order; junction bases with no gene match: 9. Germline-derived CDR1 and CDR2 are SGHTA and FQGNSA. This CDR3 has 18 residues. CDR3 loop: CASSQTSGRAKRQETQYF. CDR3 sequence (DNA): TGTGCCAGCAGCCAGACTAGCGGGAGGGCCAAACGCCAAGAGACCCAGTACTTC.

There are a few counts of this clone. This sequence joins TRBV7-2 and TRBJ1-1; TRBD1 agrees at 7 bases. From germline, CDR1 is SGHTA and CDR2 FQGNSA. This CDR3 is built from 17 residues. With 2 bases clipped from V and 8 bases from J, the junction kept 17 bases outside the gene matches. This chain's CDR3 is CASSLLRGQGHRLEAFF. DNA for the CDR3: TGTGCCAGCAGCTTATTAAGGGGGCAGGGACATAGATTAGAAGCTTTCTTT.

This clone was detected a few times. The chain couples TRBV30 to TRBJ2-7; TRBD2 matches at 8 bases. CDR3 size: 14 residues. Germline V gene lookup returns CDR1 GTSNPN and CDR2 SVGIG (reference sequence). V trimming: 4 bases; J trimming: 0 bases; junction bases outside the gene matches: 5. The CDR3 loop reads CAWNTRGDSYEQYF. In DNA form, the CDR3 reads TGTGCCTGGAACACGCGGGGGGACTCCTACGAGCAGTACTTC.

In this sample, this clone turned up a few times. The chain links TRBV5-4 to TRBJ1-1, with TRBD1 as a possible D gene (5 bases). This CDR3 has 13 amino acids. With 3 bases removed from V and 3 bases from J, the gap between germline ends came to 9 bases. CDR1 and CDR2 from the germline V gene are SGHNT and YYREEE (reference sequence). DNA for the CDR3: TGTGCCAGCAGCTCCCAAGGGGACACTGAAGCTTTCTTT. Translation gives CASSSQGDTEAFF. Together with reference TRBV5-4 and TRBJ1-1, the CDR3 gives the full variable domain: ETGVTQSPTHLIKTRGQQVTLRCSSQSGHNTVSWYQQALGQGPQFIFQYYREEENGRGNFPPRFSGLQFPNYSSELNVNALELDDSALYLCASSSQGDTEAFFGQGTRLTVV.

The V and J genes are TRBV7-9 and TRBJ1-2, with D perhaps TRBD1 (5 bases). Trimming left V 7 bases short and J 5 bases short, with 14 bases between. CDR1 and CDR2 from the germline V gene are SEHNR and FQNEAQ (reference sequence). The CDR3 length is 13 residues. CDR3 nucleotide sequence: TGTGCCAGCAACTGGGGGGGAATATATGGCTACACCTTC. This encodes CASNWGGIYGYTF.

The rearrangement uses TRBV11-2 and TRBJ1-6; D is perhaps TRBD1 (6 bases). Germline-derived CDR1 and CDR2 are SGHAT and FQNNGV. The CDR3 loop spans 15 amino acids. V was cut by 2 bases and J by 6 bases, with 11 bases left in between. In DNA, the CDR3 is TGTGCCAGCAGCTTATACGGACAGCGTAATTCACCCCTCCACTTT. Translated, it gives CASSLYGQRNSPLHF.

V usage is TRBV10-1 and J usage is TRBJ1-3, with D unclear. This CDR3 contains 14 residues. Per the germline V gene, CDR1 is WNHNN and CDR2 is SYGVQD (reference sequence). V was shortened by 7 bases and J by 1 base, with 11 bases between the two germline ends. CDR3 in amino acids: CASNTGGSGNTIYF. CDR3 sequence (DNA): TGCGCCAGCAACACTGGAGGATCTGGAAACACCATATATTTT.

This chain links TRBV9 with TRBJ2-5, with 7 bases matching TRBD1. The V segment lost 0 bases and the J segment 3 bases; nucleotides outside the gene matches: 5. Per the germline V gene, CDR1 is SGDLS and CDR2 is YYNGEE. This CDR3 is built from 15 residues. DNA for the CDR3: TGTGCCAGCAGCGTAGGCCCAACAGGGGAAGAGACCCAGTACTTC. This encodes CASSVGPTGEETQYF.

V is TRBV19 and J is TRBJ2-1, with D maybe TRBD2 (6 bases). Between the trimmed V and J ends, which lost 5 bases and 4 bases, there was a span of 15 bases. This CDR3 has 15 residues. Per germline, CDR1 LNHDA and CDR2 SQIVND (reference sequence). CDR3 residues: CASSATRYRYNEQFF. DNA of the CDR3: TGTGCCAGTAGTGCGACTAGATACCGATACAATGAGCAGTTCTTC.

This clone was counted between two and nine times. The rearrangement uses TRBV11-3 and TRBJ2-5, with 9 bases aligning to TRBD2. J lost 3 bases, V lost 2 bases, and 4 bases had no gene match. The CDR3 is 15 amino acids. Per germline, CDR1 SGHNT and CDR2 YENEEA. The CDR3 here is CASSLLERGEETQYF. CDR3 sequence (DNA): TGTGCCAGCAGCTTATTGGAGCGGGGGGAAGAGACCCAGTACTTC.

V and J are TRBV7-2 and TRBJ2-7; the match to TRBD1 covers 8 bases. The CDR3 is 16 residues long. Unmatched junction bases numbered 12, after V lost 5 bases and J lost 3 bases. Per germline, CDR1 SGHTA and CDR2 FQGNSA. The CDR3 bases are TGTGCCAGCAGCCCAGGGGTGACAGGGGTCTTCTACGAGCAGTACTTC. As protein: CASSPGVTGVFYEQYF.

The chain combines TRBV11-2 with TRBJ2-1, with D perhaps matching TRBD1 (6 bases). This CDR3 region has 17 residues. The V end was cut by 0 bases, the J end by 6 bases, with 18 bases between. Germline lookup yields CDR1 SGHAT and CDR2 FQNNGV. CDR3 amino acids: CASSLDHFPGGFNEQFF. CDR3 nucleotide sequence: TGTGCCAGCAGCTTAGATCATTTCCCTGGGGGCTTCAATGAGCAGTTCTTC.

This clone was picked up one time. This chain uses TRBV9 with TRBJ1-2; D perhaps matches TRBD1 (5 bases). Germline V CDR1 and CDR2: SGDLS, YYNGEE. V shed 3 bases and J shed 2 bases, with 23 bases lying between them. CDR3 size: 18 residues. The DNA of the CDR3 is TGTGCCAGCAGCGCCGACGGGGGTTCGGGCAGGCTAAACTATGGCTACACCTTC. Encoded protein: CASSADGGSGRLNYGYTF.

The rearrangement joins TRBV7-8 to TRBJ1-4, with TRBD1 matching 7 bases. Unmatched junction bases numbered 16, after V lost 5 bases and J lost 7 bases. The CDR3 has 17 residues. The V gene's germline CDR1 is SGHVS and CDR2 FQNEAQ. The CDR3 loop reads CASSPTTLRGLGEKLFF. CDR3 bases: TGTGCCAGCAGCCCCACTACCCTTAGGGGGCTAGGTGAAAAACTGTTTTTT.

The V gene is TRBV29-1, the J gene TRBJ2-7; TRBD2 is a possible D gene (6 bases). The CDR3 is made up of 13 amino acids. Trimming took off 4 bases at V and 2 bases at J, with 12 bases between the two ends. CDR1 and CDR2 from the germline V gene are SQVTM and ANQGSEA. DNA for the CDR3: TGCAGCGTTGGGGGCGGGAATACCTACGAGCAGTACTTC. Amino acids: CSVGGGNTYEQYF.

This chain joins TRBV5-5 and TRBJ1-2; possible D gene TRBD1, 5 bases. The CDR3 extends over 15 amino acids. Germline V gives CDR1 SGHKS, CDR2 YYEKEE (reference sequence). Trimming took 0 bases from V and 3 from J, leaving 12 bases between them. The CDR3 sequence: CASSLAVSGDYGYTF. The CDR3 DNA reads as TGTGCCAGCAGCTTGGCAGTTTCGGGGGACTATGGCTACACCTTC.

This clone appeared many times. The chain couples TRBV27 to TRBJ2-6; D uncertain. Trimming left V 6 bases short and J 0 bases short, with 9 bases between. CDR1 MNHEY and CDR2 SMNVEV come from the germline V gene (reference sequence). This CDR3 comprises 15 residues. The CDR3 bases are TGTGCCAGCAGGACACCCGCCTCTGGGGCCAACGTCCTGACTTTC. Translating gives CASRTPASGANVLTF.

The chain has TRBV5-4 and TRBJ1-1; D is ambiguous. The V gene's germline CDR1 is SGHNT and CDR2 YYREEE (reference sequence). CDR3 size: 11 residues. V lost 0 bases to trimming and J lost 6 bases, with 3 bases between them. This CDR3 is CASSLGAEAFF. The CDR3 DNA sequence: TGTGCCAGCAGCTTGGGCGCTGAAGCTTTCTTT. The full variable domain, completed using reference TRBV5-4 and TRBJ1-1, is ETGVTQSPTHLIKTRGQQVTLRCSSQSGHNTVSWYQQALGQGPQFIFQYYREEENGRGNFPPRFSGLQFPNYSSELNVNALELDDSALYLCASSLGAEAFFGQGTRLTVV.